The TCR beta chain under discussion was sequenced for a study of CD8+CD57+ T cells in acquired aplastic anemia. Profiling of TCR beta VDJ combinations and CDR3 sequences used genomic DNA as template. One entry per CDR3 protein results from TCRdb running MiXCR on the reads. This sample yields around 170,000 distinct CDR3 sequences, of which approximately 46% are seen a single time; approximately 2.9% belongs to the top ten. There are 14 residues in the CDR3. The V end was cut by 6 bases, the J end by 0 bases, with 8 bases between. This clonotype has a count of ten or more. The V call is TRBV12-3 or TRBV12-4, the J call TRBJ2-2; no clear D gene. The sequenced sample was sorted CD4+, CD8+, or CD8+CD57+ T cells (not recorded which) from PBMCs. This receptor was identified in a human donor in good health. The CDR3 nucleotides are TGTGCCAGCAGAACCGACGCGAACACCGGGGAGCTGTTTTTT. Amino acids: CASRTDANTGELFF.